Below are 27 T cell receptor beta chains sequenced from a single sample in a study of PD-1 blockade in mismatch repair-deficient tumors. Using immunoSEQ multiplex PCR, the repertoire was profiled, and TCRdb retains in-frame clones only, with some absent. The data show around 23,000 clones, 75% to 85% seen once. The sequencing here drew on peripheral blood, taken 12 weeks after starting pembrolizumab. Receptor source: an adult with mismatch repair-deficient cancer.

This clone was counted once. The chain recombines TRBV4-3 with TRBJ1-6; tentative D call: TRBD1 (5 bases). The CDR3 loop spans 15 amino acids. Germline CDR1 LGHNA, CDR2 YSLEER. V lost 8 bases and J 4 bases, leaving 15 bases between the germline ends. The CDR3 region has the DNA TGCGCCAGCTCACCAGGTGGGACTTATAATTCACCCCTCCACTTT. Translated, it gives CASSPGGTYNSPLHF.

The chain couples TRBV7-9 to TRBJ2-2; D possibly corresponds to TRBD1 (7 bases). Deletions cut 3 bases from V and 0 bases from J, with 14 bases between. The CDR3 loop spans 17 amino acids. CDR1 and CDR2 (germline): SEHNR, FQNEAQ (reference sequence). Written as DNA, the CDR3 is TGTGCCAGCAGCTTCAGGGGGGTCCCATCGAACACCGGGGAGCTGTTTTTT. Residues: CASSFRGVPSNTGELFF.

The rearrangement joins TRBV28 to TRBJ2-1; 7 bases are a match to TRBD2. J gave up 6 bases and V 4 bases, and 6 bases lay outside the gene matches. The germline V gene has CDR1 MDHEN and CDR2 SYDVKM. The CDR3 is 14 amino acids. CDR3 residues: CASSSPREFNEQFF. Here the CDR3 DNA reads TGTGCCAGCAGTTCGCCGCGGGAGTTCAATGAGCAGTTCTTC.

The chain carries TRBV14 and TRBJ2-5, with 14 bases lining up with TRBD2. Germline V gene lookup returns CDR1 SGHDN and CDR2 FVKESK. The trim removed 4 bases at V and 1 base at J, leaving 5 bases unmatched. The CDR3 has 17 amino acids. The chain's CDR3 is CASSLGLAGVGQETQYF. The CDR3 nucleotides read TGTGCCAGCAGCCTGGGACTAGCGGGAGTGGGCCAAGAGACCCAGTACTTC.

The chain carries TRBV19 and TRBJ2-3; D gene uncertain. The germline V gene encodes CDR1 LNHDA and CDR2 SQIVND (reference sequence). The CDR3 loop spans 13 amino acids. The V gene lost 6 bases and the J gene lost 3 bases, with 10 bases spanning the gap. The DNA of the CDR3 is TGTGCCAGTAGCGCCGCCCAGACAGATACGCAGTATTTT. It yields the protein CASSAAQTDTQYF.

The CDR3 region is CASSLVGGGTDTQYF. The CDR3 bases are TGTGCCAGCAGCTTAGTTGGCGGGGGGACAGATACGCAGTATTTT. The chain couples TRBV7-9 to TRBJ2-3; 8 positions agree with TRBD2. Germline V CDR1 and CDR2: SEHNR, FQNEAQ (reference sequence). This CDR3 has 15 amino acids. Trimming cost V 1 base and J 3 bases; bases outside gene matches: 3.

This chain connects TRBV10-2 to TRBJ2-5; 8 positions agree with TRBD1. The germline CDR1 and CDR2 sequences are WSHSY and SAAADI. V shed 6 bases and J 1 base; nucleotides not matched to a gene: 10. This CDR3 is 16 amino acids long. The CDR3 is CASSVTGTGRQETQYF. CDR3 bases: TGCGCCAGCAGCGTAACCGGGACAGGCCGCCAAGAGACCCAGTACTTC.

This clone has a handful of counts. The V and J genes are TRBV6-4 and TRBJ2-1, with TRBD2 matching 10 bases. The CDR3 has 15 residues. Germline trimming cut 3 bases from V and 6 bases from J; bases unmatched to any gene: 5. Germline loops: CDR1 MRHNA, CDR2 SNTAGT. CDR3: CASSESSGSPNEQFF. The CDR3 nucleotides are TGTGCCAGCAGTGAATCTAGCGGGAGTCCCAATGAGCAGTTCTTC.

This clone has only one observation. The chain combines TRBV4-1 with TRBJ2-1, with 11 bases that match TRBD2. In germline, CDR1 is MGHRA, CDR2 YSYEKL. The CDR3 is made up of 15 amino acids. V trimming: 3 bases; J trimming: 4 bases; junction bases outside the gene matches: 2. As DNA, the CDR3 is TGCGCCAGCAGCCAGGGGACTAGCGGATACAATGAGCAGTTCTTC. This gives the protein CASSQGTSGYNEQFF.

The CDR3 DNA sequence: TGTGCCTGGAGCCCCGCCGGGCTATCTGGGGCCAACGTCCTGACTTTC. Protein product: CAWSPAGLSGANVLTF. The gene calls are TRBV30 and TRBJ2-6; D unresolved. The CDR3 spans 16 residues. Germline CDR1 is GTSNPN and CDR2 is SVGIG (reference sequence). With 3 bases removed from V and 1 base from J, the gap between germline ends came to 13 bases.

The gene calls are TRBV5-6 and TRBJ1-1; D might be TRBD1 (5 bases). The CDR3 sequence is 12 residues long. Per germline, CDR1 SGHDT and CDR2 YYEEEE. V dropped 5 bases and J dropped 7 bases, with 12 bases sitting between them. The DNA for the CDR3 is TGTGCCAGCAGAATTAGGGGTGGTGAAGCTTTCTTT. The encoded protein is CASRIRGGEAFF.

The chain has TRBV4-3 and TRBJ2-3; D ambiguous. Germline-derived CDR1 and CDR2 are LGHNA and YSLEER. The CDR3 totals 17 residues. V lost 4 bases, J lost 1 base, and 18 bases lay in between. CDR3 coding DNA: TGCGCCAGCAGCCCGGCCCCGGGCTTCATAGGCACAGATACGCAGTATTTT. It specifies CASSPAPGFIGTDTQYF.

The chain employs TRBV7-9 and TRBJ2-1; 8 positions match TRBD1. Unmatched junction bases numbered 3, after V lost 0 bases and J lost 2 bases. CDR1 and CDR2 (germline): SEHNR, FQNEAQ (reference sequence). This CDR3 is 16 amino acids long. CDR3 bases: TGTGCCAGCAGCTTAGCCGCAGGGGGCCCCTACAATGAGCAGTTCTTC. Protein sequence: CASSLAAGGPYNEQFF.

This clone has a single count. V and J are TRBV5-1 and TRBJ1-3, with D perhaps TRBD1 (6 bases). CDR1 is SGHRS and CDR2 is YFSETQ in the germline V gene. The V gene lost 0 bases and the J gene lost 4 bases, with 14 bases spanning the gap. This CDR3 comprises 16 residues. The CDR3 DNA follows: TGCGCCAGCAGCTTGGATCAGGGGCAGGCGGGAAACACCATATATTTT. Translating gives CASSLDQGQAGNTIYF.

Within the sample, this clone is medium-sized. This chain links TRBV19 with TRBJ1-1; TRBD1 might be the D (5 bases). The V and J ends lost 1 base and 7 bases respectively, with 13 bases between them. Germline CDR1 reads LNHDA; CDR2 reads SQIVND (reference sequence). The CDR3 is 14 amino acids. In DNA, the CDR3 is TGTGCCAGTAGTATAGGGTCAGGGATTAATGAAGCTTTCTTT. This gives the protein CASSIGSGINEAFF.

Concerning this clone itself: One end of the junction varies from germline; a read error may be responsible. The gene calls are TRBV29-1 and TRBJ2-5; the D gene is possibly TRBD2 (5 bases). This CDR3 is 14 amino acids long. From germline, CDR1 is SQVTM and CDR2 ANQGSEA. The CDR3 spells CGVMGSTFQETQYF. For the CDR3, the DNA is TGTGGGGTTATGGGGAGTACGTTCCAAGAGACCCAGTACTTC.

CDR3 residues: CASSDLNRAEQFF. Written as DNA, the CDR3 is TGTGCCAGCAGTGACCTGAACAGGGCTGAGCAGTTCTTC. The chain has TRBV27 and TRBJ2-1; weak D call: TRBD1 (6 bases). The germline V gene has CDR1 MNHEY and CDR2 SMNVEV (reference sequence). CDR3 size: 13 residues. Trimming took off 5 bases at V and 9 bases at J, with 14 bases between the two ends.

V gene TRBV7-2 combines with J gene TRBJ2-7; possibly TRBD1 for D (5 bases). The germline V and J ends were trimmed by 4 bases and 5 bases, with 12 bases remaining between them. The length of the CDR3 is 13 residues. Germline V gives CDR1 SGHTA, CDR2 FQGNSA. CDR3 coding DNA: TGTGCCAGCAGCTCCGCTAGGGGTAACGAGCAGTACTTC. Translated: CASSSARGNEQYF.

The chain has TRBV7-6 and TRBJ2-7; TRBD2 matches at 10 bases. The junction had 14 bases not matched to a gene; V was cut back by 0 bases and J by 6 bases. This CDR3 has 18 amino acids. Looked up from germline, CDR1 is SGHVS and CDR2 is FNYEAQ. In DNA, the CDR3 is TGTGCCAGCAGCTTAGCGGGGGGCCACACTAGCGGGACAGCCGAGCAGTACTTC. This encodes CASSLAGGHTSGTAEQYF.

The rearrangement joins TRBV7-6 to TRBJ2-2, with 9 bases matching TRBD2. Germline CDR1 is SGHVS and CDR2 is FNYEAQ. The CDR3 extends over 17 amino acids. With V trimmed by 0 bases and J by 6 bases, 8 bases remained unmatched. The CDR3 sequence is CASSLAGASGKPGELFF. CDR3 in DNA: TGTGCCAGCAGCTTAGCCGGCGCTAGCGGGAAGCCCGGGGAGCTGTTTTTT.

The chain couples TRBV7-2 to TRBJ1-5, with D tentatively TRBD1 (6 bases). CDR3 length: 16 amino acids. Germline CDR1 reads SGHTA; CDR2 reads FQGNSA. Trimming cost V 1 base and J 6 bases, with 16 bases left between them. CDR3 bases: TGTGCCAGCAGCTTAGGACTCCCCGGGGGGCGTCAGCCCCAGCATTTT. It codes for CASSLGLPGGRQPQHF.

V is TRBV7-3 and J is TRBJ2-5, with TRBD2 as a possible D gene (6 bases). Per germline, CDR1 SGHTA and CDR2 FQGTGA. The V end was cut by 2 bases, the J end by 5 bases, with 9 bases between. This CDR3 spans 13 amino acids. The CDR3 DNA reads TGTGCCAGCAGCTTATATGGGACTGAGACCCAGTACTTC. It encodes CASSLYGTETQYF.

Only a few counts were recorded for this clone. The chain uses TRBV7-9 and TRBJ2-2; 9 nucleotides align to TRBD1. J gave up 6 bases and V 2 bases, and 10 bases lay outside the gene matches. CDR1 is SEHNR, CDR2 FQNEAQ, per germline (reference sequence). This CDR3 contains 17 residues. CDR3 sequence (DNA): TGTGCCAGCAGCTTATGGGCCTGGACAGGGGATGCCGGGGAGCTGTTTTTT. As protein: CASSLWAWTGDAGELFF.

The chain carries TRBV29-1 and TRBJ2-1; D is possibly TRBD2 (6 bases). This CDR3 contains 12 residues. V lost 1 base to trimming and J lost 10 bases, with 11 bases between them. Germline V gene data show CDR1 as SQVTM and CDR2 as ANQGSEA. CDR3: CSVEGDFYEQFF. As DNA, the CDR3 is TGCAGCGTTGAAGGGGACTTTTACGAGCAGTTCTTC.

CDR3 in DNA: TGTGCCAGCAGCTTGGGCAGGGCCTATGGAAACACCATATATTTT. This sequence encodes CASSLGRAYGNTIYF. The chain carries TRBV13 and TRBJ1-3, with D possibly TRBD1 on 5 matching bases. The germline V gene encodes CDR1 PRHDT and CDR2 FYEKMQ (reference sequence). The V end was cut by 3 bases, the J end by 3 bases, with 12 bases between. The CDR3 is 15 residues long.

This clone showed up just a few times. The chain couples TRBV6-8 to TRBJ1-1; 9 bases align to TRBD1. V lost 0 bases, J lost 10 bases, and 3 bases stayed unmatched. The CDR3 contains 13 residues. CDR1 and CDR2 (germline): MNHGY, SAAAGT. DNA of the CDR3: TGTGCCAGCAGTTACTCCCCGGACAGGGGAGCTTTCTTT. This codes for CASSYSPDRGAFF.

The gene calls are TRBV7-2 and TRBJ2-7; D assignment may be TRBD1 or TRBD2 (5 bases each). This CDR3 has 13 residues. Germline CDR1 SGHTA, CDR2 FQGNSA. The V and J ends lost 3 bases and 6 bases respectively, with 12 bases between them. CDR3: CASSFGTLLEQYF. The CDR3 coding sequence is TGTGCCAGCAGCTTTGGGACCCTCCTCGAGCAGTACTTC.